Following are 25 T cell receptor beta chains from one sample sequenced in a study of PD-1 blockade in classical Hodgkin lymphoma. Relapses following autologous stem cell transplantation were seen in all patients, with brentuximab vedotin exposure varying. Only in-frame clones appear in the TCRdb table, and some are missing; sequencing was by immunoSEQ multiplex PCR. Of about 58,000 clones listed, less than 95% were seen once; the top ten hold roughly 10%. Specimen: peripheral blood mononuclear cells (PBMCs), collected before the second cycle of nivolumab. The receptor source for this set is a human donor with classical Hodgkin lymphoma.

The V gene is TRBV7-8, the J gene TRBJ2-7; 13 bases map to TRBD2. There are 19 residues in the CDR3. Trimming cost V 4 bases and J 0 bases; bases outside gene matches: 12. Germline lookup yields CDR1 SGHVS and CDR2 FQNEAQ. CDR3 amino acids: CASSSRGTSGALLSYEQYF. In DNA form, the CDR3 reads TGTGCCAGCAGCTCGCGAGGGACTAGCGGGGCCCTACTCTCCTACGAGCAGTACTTC.

This clone was seen a single time. V usage is TRBV6-1 and J usage is TRBJ2-5; D is perhaps TRBD1 (5 bases). The CDR3 is 12 residues long. V lost 10 bases to trimming and J lost 1 base, with 10 bases between them. Germline V gene lookup returns CDR1 MNHNS and CDR2 SASEGT. This chain's CDR3 is CATRQSQETQYF. CDR3 nucleotide sequence: TGTGCCACCCGACAGTCCCAAGAGACCCAGTACTTC.

This rearrangement joins TRBV7-9 to TRBJ2-5; no firm D call. Germline lookup yields CDR1 SEHNR and CDR2 FQNEAQ (reference sequence). V was cut by 2 bases and J by 4 bases, with 8 bases left in between. The CDR3 is made up of 13 amino acids. DNA for the CDR3: TGTGCCAGCAGCTTAACTCTAGTAGAGACCCAGTACTTC. This gives the protein CASSLTLVETQYF. The full variable domain, its missing parts supplied by reference TRBV7-9 and TRBJ2-5, is DTGVSQNPRHKITKRGQNVTFRCDPISEHNRLYWYRQTLGQGPEFLTYFQNEAQLEKSRLLSDRFSAERPKGSFSTLEIQRTEQGDSAMYLCASSLTLVETQYFGPGTRLLVL.

The V and J genes are TRBV14 and TRBJ2-5, with TRBD2 matching over 9 bases. This CDR3 contains 16 residues. Germline loops: CDR1 SGHDN, CDR2 FVKESK. Unmatched junction bases numbered 4, after V lost 0 bases and J lost 2 bases. The CDR3: CASSQDLAGPQETQYF. In DNA form, the CDR3 reads TGTGCCAGCAGCCAAGACCTAGCGGGACCTCAAGAGACCCAGTACTTC.

V and J are TRBV6-1 and TRBJ2-3, with no clear D. Germline loops: CDR1 MNHNS, CDR2 SASEGT. The germline V and J ends were trimmed by 4 bases and 2 bases, with 10 bases remaining between them. The CDR3 sequence is 14 residues long. The CDR3 bases are TGTGCCAGCAGTGGAGTATCGCACACAGATACGCAGTATTTT. This codes for CASSGVSHTDTQYF.

The V gene is TRBV20-1, the J gene TRBJ1-2; tentatively, D is TRBD1 (5 bases). V lost 1 base and J lost 6, with 6 bases in between. Germline V gives CDR1 DFQATT, CDR2 SNEGSKA (reference sequence). CDR3 length: 11 amino acids. CDR3 nucleotide sequence: TGCAGTGCTAGAGTAGGGGATGGCTACACCTTC. Amino acid sequence: CSARVGDGYTF.

V usage is TRBV7-9 and J usage is TRBJ1-2; 8 positions agree with TRBD1. The CDR3 is 15 amino acids. The junction had 9 bases not matched to a gene; V was cut back by 1 base and J by 8 bases. Germline assignment: CDR1 SEHNR and CDR2 FQNEAQ (reference sequence). CDR3 protein: CASSLGGTGTGGYTF. The CDR3 coding sequence is TGTGCCAGCAGCTTAGGGGGAACCGGGACAGGAGGCTACACCTTC.

V and J are TRBV9 and TRBJ1-2; TRBD1 matches at 8 bases. The V and J ends lost 4 bases and 7 bases, in that order; junction bases with no gene match: 9. Germline values: CDR1 SGDLS, CDR2 YYNGEE. The CDR3 sequence is 14 residues long. This CDR3 reads CASSHGQGSAGYTF. The CDR3 bases are TGTGCCAGCAGCCACGGACAGGGTAGCGCTGGCTACACCTTC.

The J gene is TRBJ1-6, the V gene TRBV19; 7 nucleotides line up with TRBD1. With 2 bases clipped from V and 6 bases from J, the junction kept 10 bases outside the gene matches. The CDR3 is 17 amino acids. CDR1 LNHDA and CDR2 SQIVND come from the germline V gene (reference sequence). CDR3 in amino acids: CASSIWGPTGSNSPLHF. CDR3 sequence (DNA): TGTGCCAGTAGTATATGGGGGCCGACAGGGAGTAATTCACCCCTCCACTTT.

The genes are TRBV5-6 and TRBJ1-1; D is unclear. This CDR3 is built from 16 residues. Trimming stripped 3 bases from V and 1 base from J, with 16 bases between. Germline CDR1 and CDR2: SGHDT and YYEEEE. The CDR3 DNA sequence: TGTGCCAGCAGCTCCGGATCTTTGGACGGGAACACTGAAGCTTTCTTT. Protein sequence: CASSSGSLDGNTEAFF.

The V gene is TRBV28, the J gene TRBJ2-5, with a tentative D call TRBD2 (5 bases). The CDR3 contains 14 residues. V lost 6 bases to trimming and J lost 4 bases, with 15 bases between them. CDR1 is MDHEN, CDR2 SYDVKM, per germline. The CDR3 DNA reads as TGTGCCAGCAGCTCACGGGAATCAGGAGAGACCCAGTACTTC. This translates into CASSSRESGETQYF.

This clone was counted a single time. V is TRBV7-6 and J is TRBJ2-2, with D possibly TRBD2 on 5 matching bases. The CDR3 runs 14 residues. V shed 6 bases and J shed 0 bases, with 8 bases lying between them. Germline values: CDR1 SGHVS, CDR2 FNYEAQ. Here the CDR3 DNA reads TGTGCCAGCAGGACCGGGACGAACACCGGGGAGCTGTTTTTT. Protein: CASRTGTNTGELFF.

This chain uses TRBV5-1 with TRBJ1-3; D gene ambiguous. V dropped 5 bases and J dropped 2 bases, with 11 bases sitting between them. This CDR3 region has 14 residues. From germline, CDR1 is SGHRS and CDR2 YFSETQ. The CDR3 DNA reads as TGCGCCAGCAGGGAGCCCTCGGCTGGAAACACCATATATTTT. This translates into CASREPSAGNTIYF. Looking up the rest from reference TRBV5-1 and TRBJ1-3 gives the full variable domain: KAGVTQTPRYLIKTRGQQVTLSCSPISGHRSVSWYQQTPGQGLQFLFEYFSETQRNKGNFPGRFSGRQFSNSRSEMNVSTLELGDSALYLCASREPSAGNTIYFGEGSWLTVV.

The chain recombines TRBV28 with TRBJ2-7; TRBD1 agrees at 7 bases. The CDR3 is 14 residues long. Trimming removed 4 bases from V and 7 bases from J; junction bases left unmatched: 10. Germline V gene data show CDR1 as MDHEN and CDR2 as SYDVKM. CDR3 in amino acids: CASSSGTERGEQYF. The DNA of the CDR3 is TGTGCCAGCAGTTCCGGGACAGAGCGAGGGGAGCAGTACTTC.

This clone was detected only once. The chain links TRBV6-5 to TRBJ2-5; either TRBD1 or TRBD2 may fit D (6 bases each). With 5 bases removed from V and 5 bases from J, the gap between germline ends came to 15 bases. This CDR3 has 14 residues. Looked up from germline, CDR1 is MNHEY and CDR2 is SVGAGI. CDR3 in DNA: TGTGCCAGCAGTGCGGGGACACCCGCGGAGACCCAGTACTTC. Its protein product is CASSAGTPAETQYF.

The gene calls are TRBV5-1 and TRBJ2-2; tentative D call: TRBD1 (5 bases). CDR1 and CDR2 from the germline V gene are SGHRS and YFSETQ. This CDR3 spans 16 amino acids. V lost 0 bases and J 3 bases, leaving 12 bases between the germline ends. The CDR3 region is CASSLVPGKDTGELFF. DNA of the CDR3: TGCGCCAGCAGCTTGGTTCCAGGGAAGGACACCGGGGAGCTGTTTTTT.

This chain links TRBV6-5 with TRBJ2-2; tentatively, D is TRBD1 or TRBD2 (5 bases each). CDR1 and CDR2 from the germline V gene are MNHEY and SVGAGI. V lost 3 bases, J lost 5 bases, and 13 bases lay in between. This CDR3 comprises 15 residues. The CDR3 protein is CASSYVGDGTGELFF. The CDR3 DNA reads as TGTGCCAGCAGTTATGTCGGGGACGGGACCGGGGAGCTGTTTTTT.

This clone occurred a few times. The rearrangement uses TRBV2 and TRBJ2-1, with D possibly TRBD2 on 5 matching bases. Germline loops: CDR1 SNHLY, CDR2 FYNNEI. CDR3 length: 16 amino acids. Trimming took 1 base from V and 5 from J, leaving 15 bases between them. CDR3 DNA sequence: TGTGCCAGCAGTGAAGTCCCGGGCGGGTTCAACAATGAGCAGTTCTTC. Its translation is CASSEVPGGFNNEQFF.

The chain is built from TRBV28 and TRBJ2-7; TRBD2 matches at 7 bases. CDR1 is MDHEN and CDR2 is SYDVKM in the germline V gene. This CDR3 is built from 16 residues. V gave up 5 bases and J gave up 5 bases; unmatched junction bases: 15. The CDR3 loop is CASSGPGSGNLHEQYF. DNA for the CDR3: TGTGCCAGCAGTGGGCCTGGAAGCGGGAATCTTCACGAGCAGTACTTC.

The chain joins TRBV6-5 to TRBJ1-1; D is uncertain. V lost 4 bases, J lost 1 base, and 13 bases lay in between. Per the germline V gene, CDR1 is MNHEY and CDR2 is SVGAGI. The length of the CDR3 is 15 residues. CDR3 bases: TGTGCCAGCAGTTTTGGAGGACCCCAGAACACTGAAGCTTTCTTT. Encoded protein: CASSFGGPQNTEAFF.

This clone showed up many times. J is TRBJ2-1 and V is TRBV7-9; D gene unclear. V was clipped by 3 bases and J by 6 bases, with 3 bases between them. The length of the CDR3 is 11 residues. Germline-derived CDR1 and CDR2 are SEHNR and FQNEAQ (reference sequence). CDR3 loop: CASSFSNEQFF. CDR3 nucleotide sequence: TGTGCCAGCAGCTTTTCCAATGAGCAGTTCTTC. Variable domain in full (rest from reference TRBV7-9 and TRBJ2-1): DTGVSQNPRHKITKRGQNVTFRCDPISEHNRLYWYRQTLGQGPEFLTYFQNEAQLEKSRLLSDRFSAERPKGSFSTLEIQRTEQGDSAMYLCASSFSNEQFFGPGTRLTVL.

The gene calls are TRBV11-3 and TRBJ2-5, with a tentative D call TRBD2 (6 bases). Germline loops: CDR1 SGHNT, CDR2 YENEEA. CDR3 length: 15 amino acids. V gave up 1 base and J gave up 2 bases, with 11 bases separating them. CDR3 loop: CASSLGGVNQETQYF. The CDR3 DNA follows: TGTGCCAGCAGCTTAGGGGGGGTAAATCAAGAGACCCAGTACTTC.

This chain links TRBV2 with TRBJ2-5, with 15 bases lining up with TRBD2. Trimming removed 4 bases from V and 5 bases from J; junction bases left unmatched: 11. The V gene's germline CDR1 is SNHLY and CDR2 FYNNEI. This CDR3 has 18 residues. The CDR3 DNA reads TGTGCCAGCAGTGCTTCGTTGGGACTAGCGGGGGGTGGGGAGACCCAGTACTTC. This gives the protein CASSASLGLAGGGETQYF.

This clone came up once. V usage is TRBV7-7 and J usage is TRBJ2-7; 7 positions agree with TRBD2. CDR1 is SSHAT, CDR2 FNYEAQ, per germline (reference sequence). The CDR3 has 13 amino acids. Trimming removed 2 bases from V and 5 bases from J; junction bases left unmatched: 3. The CDR3 region is CASSLRREDEQYF. As DNA, the CDR3 is TGTGCCAGCAGCTTACGACGGGAGGACGAGCAGTACTTC.

This rearrangement joins TRBV4-1 to TRBJ1-2; 7 bases fit TRBD1. The CDR3 totals 15 residues. V shed 0 bases and J 7 bases; nucleotides not matched to a gene: 8. In germline, CDR1 is MGHRA, CDR2 YSYEKL. This CDR3 reads CASSQDSKGAFGYTF. CDR3 bases: TGCGCCAGCAGCCAAGACTCAAAGGGGGCTTTTGGCTACACCTTC.